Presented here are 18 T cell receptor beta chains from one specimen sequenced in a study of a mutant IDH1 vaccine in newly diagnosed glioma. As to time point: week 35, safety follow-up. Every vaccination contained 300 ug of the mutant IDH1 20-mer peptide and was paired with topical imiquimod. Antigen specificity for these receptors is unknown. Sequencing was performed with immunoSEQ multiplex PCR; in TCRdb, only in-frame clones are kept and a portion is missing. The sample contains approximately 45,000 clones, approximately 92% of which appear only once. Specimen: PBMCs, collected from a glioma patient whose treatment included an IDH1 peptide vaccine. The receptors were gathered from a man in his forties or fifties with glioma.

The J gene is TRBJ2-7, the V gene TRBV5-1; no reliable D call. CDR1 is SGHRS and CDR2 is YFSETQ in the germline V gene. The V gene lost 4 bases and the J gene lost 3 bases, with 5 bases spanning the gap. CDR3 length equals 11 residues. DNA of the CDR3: TGCGCCAGCAGCGGGAACTACGAGCAGTACTTC. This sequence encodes CASSGNYEQYF.

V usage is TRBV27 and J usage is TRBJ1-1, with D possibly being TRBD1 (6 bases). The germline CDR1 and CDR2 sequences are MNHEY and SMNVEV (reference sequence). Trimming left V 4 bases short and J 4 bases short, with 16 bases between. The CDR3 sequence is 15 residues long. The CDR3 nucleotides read TGTGCCAGCAGTTCAGCCCCTAGGGGGAGCACTGAAGCTTTCTTT. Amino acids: CASSSAPRGSTEAFF.

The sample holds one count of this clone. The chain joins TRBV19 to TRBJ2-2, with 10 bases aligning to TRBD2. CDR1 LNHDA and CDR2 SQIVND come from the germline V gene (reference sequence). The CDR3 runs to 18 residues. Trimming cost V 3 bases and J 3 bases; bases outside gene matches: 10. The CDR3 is CASSIPPSGSLYTGELFF. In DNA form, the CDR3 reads TGTGCCAGTAGTATCCCTCCTAGCGGGAGCCTTTACACCGGGGAGCTGTTTTTT.

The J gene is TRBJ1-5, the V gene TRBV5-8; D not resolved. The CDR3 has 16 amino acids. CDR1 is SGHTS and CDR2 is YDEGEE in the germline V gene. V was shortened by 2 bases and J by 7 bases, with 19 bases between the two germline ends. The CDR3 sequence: CASSFFRAVKVQPQHF. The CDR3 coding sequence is TGTGCCAGCAGCTTTTTTAGGGCGGTTAAGGTACAGCCCCAGCATTTT.

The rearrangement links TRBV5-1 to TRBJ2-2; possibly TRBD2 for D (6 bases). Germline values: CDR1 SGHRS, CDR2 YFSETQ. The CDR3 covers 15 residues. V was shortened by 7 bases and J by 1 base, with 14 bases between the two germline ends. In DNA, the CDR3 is TGCGCCAGCGGTAAAGGGACTGTGAACACCGGGGAGCTGTTTTTT. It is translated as CASGKGTVNTGELFF.

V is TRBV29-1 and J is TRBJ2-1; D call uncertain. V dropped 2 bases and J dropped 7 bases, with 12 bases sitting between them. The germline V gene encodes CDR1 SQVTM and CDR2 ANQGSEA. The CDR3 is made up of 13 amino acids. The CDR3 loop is CSVESPPKNEQFF. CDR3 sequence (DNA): TGCAGCGTTGAATCCCCCCCGAAAAATGAGCAGTTCTTC.

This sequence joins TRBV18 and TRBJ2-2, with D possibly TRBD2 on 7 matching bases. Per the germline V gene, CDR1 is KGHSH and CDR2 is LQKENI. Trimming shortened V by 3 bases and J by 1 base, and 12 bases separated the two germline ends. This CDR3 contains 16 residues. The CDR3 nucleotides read TGTGCCAGCTCACCGGGGGGGCTGGAGAACACCGGGGAGCTGTTTTTT. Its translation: CASSPGGLENTGELFF.

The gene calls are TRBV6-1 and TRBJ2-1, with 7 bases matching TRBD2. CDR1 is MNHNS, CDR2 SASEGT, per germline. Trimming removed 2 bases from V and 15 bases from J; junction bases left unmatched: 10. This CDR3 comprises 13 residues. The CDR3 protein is CASSETLAERGFF. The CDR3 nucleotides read TGTGCCAGCAGTGAAACCCTAGCGGAAAGGGGGTTCTTC.

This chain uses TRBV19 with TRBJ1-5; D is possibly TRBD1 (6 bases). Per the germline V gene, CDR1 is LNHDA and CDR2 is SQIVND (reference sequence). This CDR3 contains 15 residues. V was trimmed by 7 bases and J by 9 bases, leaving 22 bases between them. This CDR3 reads CASTPEVGAPGPQHF. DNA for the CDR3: TGTGCCAGTACCCCGGAGGTGGGGGCACCAGGGCCCCAGCATTTT. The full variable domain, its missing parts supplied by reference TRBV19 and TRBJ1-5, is DGGITQSPKYLFRKEGQNVTLSCEQNLNHDAMYWYRQDPGQGLRLIYYSQIVNDFQKGDIAEGYSVSREKKESFPLTVTSAQKNPTAFYLCASTPEVGAPGPQHFGDGTRLSIL.

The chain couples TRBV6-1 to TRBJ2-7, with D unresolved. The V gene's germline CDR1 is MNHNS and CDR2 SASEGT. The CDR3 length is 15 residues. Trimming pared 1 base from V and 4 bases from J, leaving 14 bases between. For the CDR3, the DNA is TGTGCCAGCAGTGAAGGGTGGTGGGGTTCATACGAGCAGTACTTC. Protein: CASSEGWWGSYEQYF.

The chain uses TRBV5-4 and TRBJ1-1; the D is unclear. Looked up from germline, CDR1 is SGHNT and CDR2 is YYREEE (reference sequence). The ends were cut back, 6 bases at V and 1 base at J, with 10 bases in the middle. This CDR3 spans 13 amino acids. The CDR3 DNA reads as TGTGCCAGCACCTTTTCCTCGAACACTGAAGCTTTCTTT. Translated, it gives CASTFSSNTEAFF.

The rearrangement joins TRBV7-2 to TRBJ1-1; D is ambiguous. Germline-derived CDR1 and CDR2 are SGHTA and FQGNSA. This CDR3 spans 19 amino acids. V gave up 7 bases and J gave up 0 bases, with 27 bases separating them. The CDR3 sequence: CASIYGLGFVTRMNTEAFF. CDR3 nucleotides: TGTGCCAGCATTTATGGTTTAGGCTTCGTCACAAGGATGAACACTGAAGCTTTCTTT.

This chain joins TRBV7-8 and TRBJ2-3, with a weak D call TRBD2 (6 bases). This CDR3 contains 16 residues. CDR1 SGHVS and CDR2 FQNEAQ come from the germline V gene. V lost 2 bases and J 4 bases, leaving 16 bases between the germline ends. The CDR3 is CASSLLEGGSADTQYF. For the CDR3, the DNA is TGTGCCAGCAGCTTATTGGAGGGAGGTTCGGCAGATACGCAGTATTTT.

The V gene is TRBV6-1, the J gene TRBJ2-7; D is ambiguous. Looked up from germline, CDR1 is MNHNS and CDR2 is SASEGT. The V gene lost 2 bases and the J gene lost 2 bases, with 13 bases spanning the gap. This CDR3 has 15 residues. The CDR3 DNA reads TGTGCCAGCAGTGAATATTTGACGGCGGCCTACGAGCAGTACTTC. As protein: CASSEYLTAAYEQYF.

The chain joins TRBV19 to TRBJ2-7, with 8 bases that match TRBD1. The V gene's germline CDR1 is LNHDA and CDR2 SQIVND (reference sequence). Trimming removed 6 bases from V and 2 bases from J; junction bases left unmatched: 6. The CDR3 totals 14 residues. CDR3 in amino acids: CASRTGQGPYEQYF. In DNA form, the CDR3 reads TGTGCCAGTAGGACAGGACAGGGCCCCTACGAGCAGTACTTC.

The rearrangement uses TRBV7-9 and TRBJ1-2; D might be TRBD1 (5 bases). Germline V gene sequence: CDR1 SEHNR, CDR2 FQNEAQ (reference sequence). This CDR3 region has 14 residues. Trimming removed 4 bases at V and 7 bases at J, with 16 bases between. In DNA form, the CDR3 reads TGTGCCAGCAGCTCGACTCGCGGGGCTGGTGGCTACACCTTC. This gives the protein CASSSTRGAGGYTF.

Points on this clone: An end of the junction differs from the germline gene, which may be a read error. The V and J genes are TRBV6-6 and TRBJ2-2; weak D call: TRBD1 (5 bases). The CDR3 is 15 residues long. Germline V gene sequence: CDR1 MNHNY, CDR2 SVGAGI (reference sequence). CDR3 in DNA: TGTGCCTGCAGGGTGGGGCACCGAGACACCGGGGAGCTGTTTTTT. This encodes CACRVGHRDTGELFF.

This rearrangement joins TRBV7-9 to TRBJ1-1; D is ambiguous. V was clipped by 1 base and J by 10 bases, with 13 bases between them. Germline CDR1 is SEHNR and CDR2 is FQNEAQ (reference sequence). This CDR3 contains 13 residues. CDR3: CASSLGPDGRAFF. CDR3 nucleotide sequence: TGTGCCAGCAGCTTAGGACCCGACGGTAGAGCTTTCTTT.